Given below is one TCR beta chain in context. The data stem from a study of blood T cell repertoires in COVID-19. Looking at the study overall: Samples taken during acute and convalescent COVID-19 were collected in the United States, Italy and Spain. Sources were T cells, B-cell-depleted T cells, or PBMCs; the material itself was cDNA or gDNA.

From germline, CDR1 is GTSNPN and CDR2 SVGIG (reference sequence). This CDR3 contains 17 residues. Trimming at V came to 0 bases and at J to 2 bases, leaving 8 bases not matched to a gene. As handled by the study authors: Scientists estimated how many nucleated cells there were by amplifying reference gene primers. Measured with immunoSEQ multiplex PCR; TCRdb has only the in-frame clones, and not every one. The D gene and trimming were derived from the DNA, and the V and J assignments and clone size from that table. The table lists 200,000 to 250,000 clones, approximately 84% of them singletons. The chain is built from TRBV30 and TRBJ2-3; 10 nucleotides agree with TRBD2. Sample: peripheral blood. The origin of this receptor is a woman between 45 and 65 years old with active or convalescent COVID-19. The DNA for the CDR3 is TGTGCCTGGAGTGTATCCCGGACTAGCGGATACACAGATACGCAGTATTTT. Translated, it gives CAWSVSRTSGYTDTQYF.